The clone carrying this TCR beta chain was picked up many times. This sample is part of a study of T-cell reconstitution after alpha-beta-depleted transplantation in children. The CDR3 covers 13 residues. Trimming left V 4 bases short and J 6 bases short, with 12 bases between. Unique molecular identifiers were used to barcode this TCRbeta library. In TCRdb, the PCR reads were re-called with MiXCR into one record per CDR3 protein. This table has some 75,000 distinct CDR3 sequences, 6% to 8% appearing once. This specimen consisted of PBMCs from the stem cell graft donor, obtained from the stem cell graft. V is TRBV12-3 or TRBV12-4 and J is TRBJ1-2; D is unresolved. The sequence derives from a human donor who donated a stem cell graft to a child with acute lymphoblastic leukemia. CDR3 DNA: TGTGCCAGCAGTTGGGGAGGGAGGGATGGCTACACCTTC. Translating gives CASSWGGRDGYTF.